This T cell receptor (beta chain) was captured by sequencing in a study of cytomegalovirus exposure and HLA in healthy donors. Overall study context: About 80 million unique TCRs from HLA-typed donors were held in an early data release. General study points: Earlier findings revealed that most TCR beta V segments proved productive either about 87% or about 30% of the time. In a later analysis, TCR beta V- and J-gene trimming showed a link to a missense DCLRE1C variant. Indistinguishable V segments such as TRBV6-2 and TRBV6-3 were excluded.

PCR was performed using 60 Vbeta and 13 Jbeta primers. Sequenced by immunoSEQ multiplex PCR; TCRdb stores in-frame clones only, minus some. This sample carries approximately 82,000 clones, with over 1.2% going to the ten biggest clones. Looked up from germline, CDR1 is SGDLS and CDR2 is YYNGEE. The length of the CDR3 is 17 residues. V lost 0 bases, J lost 2 bases, and 7 bases stayed unmatched. A remark on this clone: As yet, its antigen is unknown.

V usage is TRBV9 and J usage is TRBJ2-1, with 8 bases that match TRBD2. Source material: PBMCs. The clonotype comes from a woman aged 55-69 years in good health and CMV-seronegative. CDR3 in amino acids: CASSVAPAGAAYNEQFF. Here the CDR3 DNA reads TGTGCCAGCAGCGTAGCCCCAGCGGGAGCCGCCTACAATGAGCAGTTCTTC.